The clone carrying this TCR beta chain was seen repeatedly, ten times or more. Its antigen is undetermined. Per germline, CDR1 SQVTM and CDR2 ANQGSEA. This CDR3 is built from 14 residues. This sample is part of a study of tumor-infiltrating lymphocytes in glioblastoma multiforme. Multiple V-beta primers and a C-beta primer amplified TCRB from RNA. TCRB cDNA was made from around 0.5 ug total RNA. Unique molecular identifiers were not described for the libraries. TCRdb called the multiplex PCR reads again in MiXCR, with one record for every CDR3 protein. Among about 32,000 distinct CDR3 sequences listed, under 70% were seen once. The study, taken as a whole, reports: T cells were not sorted into functional subsets. The TCR and somatic mutation analysis included just one glioblastoma patient.

The TCR comes from a male donor with glioblastoma. The chain has TRBV29-1 and TRBJ2-7; 9 bases are a match to TRBD2. Sequencing was performed on brain tumor tissue. This chain's CDR3 is CNVDASGKRNEQYF. CDR3 DNA sequence: TGCAACGTCGATGCTAGCGGGAAGAGGAACGAGCAGTACTTC.